Listed here are 26 T cell receptor beta chains from one sample, sequenced in a study of early T cells in non-severe SARS-CoV-2 infection. TCRdb processed the 5' RACE reads anew with MiXCR; each CDR3 protein has one entry. Of over 25,000 distinct CDR3 sequences listed, 5.7% are singletons. What was sequenced was whole blood. The receptors were sampled from an adult who was a healthcare worker with PCR-confirmed SARS-CoV-2 infection or an uninfected control (not recorded which).

This clonotype was recorded at least ten times. This chain links TRBV6-5 with TRBJ2-5, with TRBD1 as a possible D gene (6 bases). The CDR3 extends over 13 amino acids. Germline V CDR1 and CDR2: MNHEY, SVGAGI. The V gene lost 5 bases and the J gene lost 1 base, with 8 bases spanning the gap. CDR3 residues: CASSTRGQETQYF. In DNA form, the CDR3 reads TGTGCCAGCAGTACCAGGGGCCAAGAGACCCAGTACTTC.

This clonotype was recorded many times. The chain uses TRBV29-1 and TRBJ1-5; D might be TRBD1 (6 bases). The length of the CDR3 is 15 residues. Germline values: CDR1 SQVTM, CDR2 ANQGSEA. Trimming stripped 0 bases from V and 0 bases from J, with 9 bases between. The CDR3 coding sequence is TGCAGCGTTGAAGAAGGGGGGGATAGCAATCAGCCCCAGCATTTT. Encoded protein: CSVEEGGDSNQPQHF.

CDR3 bases: TGTGCCAGCAGCTTAGGCACAGGAGTTAACTATGGCTACACCTTC. This translates into CASSLGTGVNYGYTF. V and J are TRBV7-9 and TRBJ1-2; maybe TRBD1 (5 bases). V gave up 1 base and J gave up 1 base, with 10 bases separating them. Germline CDR1 is SEHNR and CDR2 is FQNEAQ (reference sequence). The CDR3 is made up of 15 amino acids.

This clonotype was detected ten times or more. The chain employs TRBV12-3 or TRBV12-4 and TRBJ2-5; 12 bases match TRBD2. The V gene end was trimmed by 6 bases and the J gene end by 5 bases; junction bases not matched to a gene: 4. This CDR3 has 14 residues. The CDR3 DNA reads TGTGCCAGCAGGGCCGGGACTAGCGGGGAGACCCAGTACTTC. Protein product: CASRAGTSGETQYF.

The sample holds a few counts of this clonotype. J is TRBJ1-5 and V is TRBV6-2 or TRBV6-3; 7 nucleotides agree with TRBD1. Losses at the gene ends were 6 bases for V and 12 bases for J; bases not matched to a gene: 5. The CDR3 has 11 amino acids. The germline CDR1 and CDR2 sequences are MNHEY and SVGEGT. DNA of the CDR3: TGTGCCAGCAGCAACGACAGGGACCAGCATTTT. Its translation is CASSNDRDQHF.

Relative to its sample, this clonotype is medium-sized (0.01 to 0.1%). V is TRBV6-5 and J is TRBJ2-2; 8 bases are a match to TRBD1. Per the germline V gene, CDR1 is MNHEY and CDR2 is SVGAGI. V lost 5 bases, J lost 3 bases, and 5 bases stayed unmatched. The CDR3 totals 15 residues. CDR3 protein: CASSTTGGYTGELFF. DNA of the CDR3: TGTGCCAGCAGTACCACAGGGGGTTACACCGGGGAGCTGTTTTTT.

This clonotype was recorded at least ten times. This chain connects TRBV10-3 to TRBJ2-3; 11 positions agree with TRBD2. The germline CDR1 and CDR2 sequences are ENHRY and SYGVKD. Unmatched junction bases numbered 3, after V lost 5 bases and J lost 2 bases. CDR3 length equals 15 residues. In nucleotides, the CDR3 is TGTGCCATCAGTCCGGGACTAGCGGCCACAGATACGCAGTATTTT. This translates into CAISPGLAATDTQYF.

The table lists this clonotype with a few counts. The V call is TRBV7-9, the J call TRBJ2-5, with 10 bases matching TRBD1. V lost 4 bases and J lost 4; bases outside the gene matches: 12. This CDR3 has 17 residues. Per the germline V gene, CDR1 is SEHNR and CDR2 is FQNEAQ (reference sequence). CDR3 amino acids: CASSSTRQGAQGETQYF. The CDR3 region has the DNA TGTGCCAGCAGCTCAACCCGACAGGGGGCGCAGGGAGAGACCCAGTACTTC.

This clonotype was found a few times. This sequence joins TRBV28 and TRBJ2-2; D is perhaps TRBD1 or TRBD2 (6 bases each). This CDR3 is built from 14 residues. CDR1 is MDHEN, CDR2 SYDVKM, per germline. V was clipped by 8 bases and J by 4 bases, with 14 bases between them. The CDR3 sequence is CASGRGQSTGELFF. Written as DNA, the CDR3 is TGTGCCAGCGGCCGGGGGCAGAGCACCGGGGAGCTGTTTTTT.

This clonotype occurred a few times. The CDR3 nucleotides are TGTGCCAGCCAGGATCGGGTCTACGAGCAGTACTTC. This translates into CASQDRVYEQYF. The chain combines TRBV6-2 or TRBV6-3 with TRBJ2-7; D is unresolved. Trimming pared 8 bases from V and 3 bases from J, leaving 11 bases between. Germline V lookup: CDR1 MNHEY, CDR2 SVGEGT. This CDR3 is 12 amino acids long.

In this sample, this clonotype turned up many times. The gene calls are TRBV6-5 and TRBJ2-2; D is possibly TRBD2 (6 bases). Between the trimmed V and J ends, which lost 2 bases and 4 bases, there was a span of 8 bases. The V gene's germline CDR1 is MNHEY and CDR2 SVGAGI. The CDR3 loop spans 14 amino acids. CDR3 in amino acids: CASSYDSGTGELFF. As DNA, the CDR3 is TGTGCCAGCAGTTACGATAGCGGCACCGGGGAGCTGTTTTTT.

At least ten counts were recorded for this clonotype. V gene TRBV7-8 combines with J gene TRBJ2-7; D remains unclear. Germline values: CDR1 SGHVS, CDR2 FQNEAQ. V was shortened by 5 bases and J by 0 bases, with 11 bases between the two germline ends. This CDR3 region has 14 residues. The CDR3 DNA follows: TGTGCCAGCAGCACCCGGACGGACTCCTACGAGCAGTACTTC. It is translated as CASSTRTDSYEQYF.

Many counts were recorded for this clonotype. The chain uses TRBV28 and TRBJ1-6; D uncertain. Germline CDR1 is MDHEN and CDR2 is SYDVKM. Trimming stripped 0 bases from V and 14 bases from J, with 14 bases between. The CDR3 consists of 14 residues. The CDR3 DNA reads as TGTGCCAGCAGTTTATGGGACTCCGGGGAGTCCCTCCACTTT. Translated, it gives CASSLWDSGESLHF.

This clonotype was counted between two and nine times. J is TRBJ1-5 and V is TRBV6-5, with D perhaps matching TRBD1 (6 bases). Germline V gene lookup returns CDR1 MNHEY and CDR2 SVGAGI. Trimming took off 2 bases at V and 6 bases at J, with 11 bases between the two ends. This CDR3 spans 14 amino acids. CDR3 in amino acids: CASSYGGRSQPQHF. Written as DNA, the CDR3 is TGTGCCAGCAGTTACGGGGGGCGAAGTCAGCCCCAGCATTTT.

In its sample, this clonotype was seen a few times. CDR3 loop: CASSLTGDPYEQYF. As DNA, the CDR3 is TGTGCCAGCAGTCTGACAGGCGACCCCTACGAGCAGTACTTC. The chain carries TRBV28 and TRBJ2-7; a possible D gene is TRBD1 (6 bases). Trimming cost V 5 bases and J 2 bases, with 13 bases left between them. The CDR3 spans 14 residues. CDR1 is MDHEN, CDR2 SYDVKM, per germline.

This clonotype has at least ten counts. The V gene is TRBV29-1, the J gene TRBJ1-1, with 10 bases matching TRBD1. Trimming took 4 bases from V and 3 from J; bases not matched to a gene: 5. There are 14 residues in the CDR3. The germline gives CDR1 SQVTM, CDR2 ANQGSEA. CDR3: CSVGKDRGDTEAFF. CDR3 nucleotide sequence: TGCAGCGTTGGAAAGGACAGGGGGGACACTGAAGCTTTCTTT.

The chain joins TRBV12-3 or TRBV12-4 to TRBJ1-3; no clear D gene. The CDR3 has 12 residues. Trimming took off 8 bases at V and 1 base at J, with 6 bases between the two ends. In DNA form, the CDR3 reads TGTGCCAGCCTAGGTTCTGGAAACACCATATATTTT. This gives the protein CASLGSGNTIYF.

The chain employs TRBV19 and TRBJ1-5; 9 nucleotides align to TRBD1. The J segment lost 1 base and the V segment lost 5 bases, leaving 6 bases of the junction unmatched. CDR3 size: 16 residues. CDR1 and CDR2 from the germline V gene are LNHDA and SQIVND (reference sequence). In DNA, the CDR3 is TGTGCCAGTAGTGCGACAGGGGGAAAGAGCAATCAGCCCCAGCATTTT. Residues: CASSATGGKSNQPQHF.

This clonotype has at least ten counts. This sequence joins TRBV20-1 and TRBJ2-7, with D maybe TRBD1 (5 bases). This CDR3 region has 12 residues. V shed 5 bases and J shed 5 bases, with 13 bases lying between them. Germline CDR1 reads DFQATT; CDR2 reads SNEGSKA (reference sequence). CDR3 DNA sequence: TGCAGTGCTTCCATCCAGGGTAACGAGCAGTACTTC. Its protein product is CSASIQGNEQYF.

This clonotype came up many times. The chain joins TRBV20-1 to TRBJ2-5; D is uncertain. Trimming removed 4 bases from V and 0 bases from J, with 9 bases in between. Germline V gene data show CDR1 as DFQATT and CDR2 as SNEGSKA (reference sequence). The CDR3 contains 13 residues. The CDR3: CSAKDPNQETQYF. The CDR3 nucleotides are TGCAGTGCTAAGGACCCAAACCAAGAGACCCAGTACTTC.

In its sample, this clonotype was seen many times. This chain uses TRBV11-3 with TRBJ2-1; the D gene could be TRBD1 or TRBD2 (5 bases each). This CDR3 comprises 17 residues. Germline values: CDR1 SGHNT, CDR2 YENEEA. V lost 0 bases to trimming and J lost 2 bases, with 14 bases between them. CDR3 sequence: CASSLEVGTVAYNEQFF. The CDR3 DNA sequence: TGTGCCAGCAGCTTAGAAGTGGGGACGGTCGCCTACAATGAGCAGTTCTTC.

This chain links TRBV29-1 with TRBJ2-4; no firm D call. Trimming stripped 1 base from V and 9 bases from J, with 13 bases between. The germline CDR1 and CDR2 sequences are SQVTM and ANQGSEA. The CDR3 covers 13 residues. Written as DNA, the CDR3 is TGCAGCGTTGAAGTTAGTAGTGAAAGCATTCAGTACTTC. Translated, it gives CSVEVSSESIQYF.

This clonotype was observed many times. The V call is TRBV20-1, the J call TRBJ2-5, with 14 nucleotides matching TRBD2. The CDR3 spans 16 residues. Trimming cost V 2 bases and J 3 bases; bases outside gene matches: 5. CDR1 and CDR2 (germline): DFQATT, SNEGSKA (reference sequence). The CDR3 loop is CSARRAGLAGEETQYF. CDR3 sequence (DNA): TGCAGTGCTAGACGCGCGGGACTAGCGGGGGAAGAGACCCAGTACTTC.

This clonotype was seen a handful of times. This chain links TRBV4-3 with TRBJ2-3; perhaps TRBD1 as D (6 bases). Germline V gene lookup returns CDR1 LGHNA and CDR2 YSLEER. The CDR3 totals 16 residues. Trimming took off 1 base at V and 5 bases at J, with 16 bases between the two ends. The CDR3 nucleotides read TGCGCCAGCAGCCAAGGCGTCGACAGGTTCGGAGATACGCAGTATTTT. Protein sequence: CASSQGVDRFGDTQYF.

There are a few counts of this clonotype. The V call is TRBV7-9, the J call TRBJ1-1, with 7 bases aligning to TRBD1. The CDR3 runs 12 residues. The J segment lost 14 bases and the V segment lost 1 base, leaving 7 bases of the junction unmatched. The germline gives CDR1 SEHNR, CDR2 FQNEAQ (reference sequence). CDR3 sequence reads: CASSLEGGAGFF. The CDR3 nucleotides are TGTGCCAGCAGCTTAGAAGGGGGCGCGGGCTTCTTT.

This clonotype was detected ten times or more. The chain is built from TRBV28 and TRBJ1-6; 8 nucleotides agree with TRBD1. The V segment lost 4 bases and the J segment 4 bases; nucleotides outside the gene matches: 6. There are 16 residues in the CDR3. Germline CDR1 is MDHEN and CDR2 is SYDVKM. The CDR3 nucleotides are TGTGCCAGCAGTTGGACAGGGACAAGTTATAATTCACCCCTCCACTTT. This sequence encodes CASSWTGTSYNSPLHF.